The 12 T cell receptor beta chains below were found in one sample sequenced in a study of T cell clones after liver transplantation. Method: immunoSEQ multiplex PCR; TCRdb's copy keeps in-frame clones and lacks some. Here the sample spans about 16,000 clones, approximately 90% being singletons. Sequenced here: CD8+ T cells from blood, sampled just over 45 months after liver transplant. All receptors come from a human patient who received a liver transplant. Some T cells may be provided by the graft donor.

The V call is TRBV2, the J call TRBJ1-2; D ambiguous. The CDR3 extends over 15 amino acids. CDR1 is SNHLY and CDR2 is FYNNEI in the germline V gene. Trimming took off 3 bases at V and 4 bases at J, with 15 bases between the two ends. CDR3 bases: TGTGCCAGCAGTGATGAGGCCCCGAGGATCTATGGCTACACCTTC. It codes for CASSDEAPRIYGYTF.

This chain connects TRBV28 to TRBJ1-1; TRBD1 might be the D (6 bases). V shed 10 bases and J shed 3 bases, with 15 bases lying between them. Looked up from germline, CDR1 is MDHEN and CDR2 is SYDVKM. The CDR3 totals 13 residues. CDR3 protein: CATTLEGDTEAFF. The CDR3, as DNA: TGTGCCACGACATTGGAGGGGGACACTGAAGCTTTCTTT.

J is TRBJ1-5 and V is TRBV9; D is possibly TRBD1 (6 bases). V lost 3 bases to trimming and J lost 7 bases, with 17 bases between them. Looked up from germline, CDR1 is SGDLS and CDR2 is YYNGEE. This CDR3 spans 15 amino acids. In DNA, the CDR3 is TGTGCCAGCAGCGCGGGGGTCTTAGGGGGACAGCCCCAGCATTTT. This sequence encodes CASSAGVLGGQPQHF.

This sequence joins TRBV19 and TRBJ2-1, with D maybe TRBD2 (5 bases). The CDR3 length is 13 residues. Germline V CDR1 and CDR2: LNHDA, SQIVND (reference sequence). The V end lost 5 bases, the J end lost 4 bases, and 9 bases lay between the germline ends. The CDR3 nucleotides read TGTGCCAGTAGTTTAGCGAGATACAATGAGCAGTTCTTC. Its translation is CASSLARYNEQFF.

The chain combines TRBV6-6 with TRBJ1-1, with a tentative D call TRBD1 (6 bases). V was cut by 2 bases and J by 0 bases, with 13 bases left in between. The CDR3 sequence is 16 residues long. From germline, CDR1 is MNHNY and CDR2 SVGAGI (reference sequence). CDR3 sequence reads: CASSYVRGTLNTEAFF. In DNA, the CDR3 is TGTGCCAGCAGTTACGTGAGGGGGACTTTGAACACTGAAGCTTTCTTT.

This sequence joins TRBV5-1 and TRBJ2-7; 9 positions agree with TRBD1. Unmatched junction bases numbered 3, after V lost 2 bases and J lost 3 bases. The CDR3 has 14 residues. The germline gives CDR1 SGHRS, CDR2 YFSETQ. CDR3 residues: CASSLWTGDYEQYF. The DNA for the CDR3 is TGCGCCAGCAGCTTATGGACAGGGGACTACGAGCAGTACTTC. Full variable domain (missing parts from reference TRBV5-1 and TRBJ2-7): KAGVTQTPRYLIKTRGQQVTLSCSPISGHRSVSWYQQTPGQGLQFLFEYFSETQRNKGNFPGRFSGRQFSNSRSEMNVSTLELGDSALYLCASSLWTGDYEQYFGPGTRLTVT.

V gene TRBV4-1 combines with J gene TRBJ2-7; D uncertain. CDR3 length: 13 amino acids. The germline V and J ends were trimmed by 1 base and 9 bases, with 13 bases remaining between them. Germline V gene sequence: CDR1 MGHRA, CDR2 YSYEKL. CDR3 coding DNA: TGCGCCAGCAGCCAAGTTCAAGACCCGGCGCAGTACTTC. Amino acids: CASSQVQDPAQYF.

The V call is TRBV18, the J call TRBJ1-1; 8 nucleotides agree with TRBD1. Germline V CDR1 and CDR2: KGHSH, LQKENI. This CDR3 spans 17 amino acids. V gave up 2 bases and J gave up 0 bases; unmatched junction bases: 8. The CDR3 region is CASSPGAGGLMNTEAFF. CDR3 DNA: TGTGCCAGCTCACCAGGGGCAGGGGGCCTCATGAACACTGAAGCTTTCTTT.

The CDR3 nucleotides are TGCGCCAGCAGCGAAGGACTAGCGGTTCAGGAGACCCAGTACTTC. Its protein is CASSEGLAVQETQYF. This chain uses TRBV5-1 with TRBJ2-5; TRBD2 matches 10 bases. The CDR3 consists of 15 residues. V lost 4 bases and J lost 5; bases outside the gene matches: 8. The germline gives CDR1 SGHRS, CDR2 YFSETQ. Looking up the rest from reference TRBV5-1 and TRBJ2-5 gives the full variable domain: KAGVTQTPRYLIKTRGQQVTLSCSPISGHRSVSWYQQTPGQGLQFLFEYFSETQRNKGNFPGRFSGRQFSNSRSEMNVSTLELGDSALYLCASSEGLAVQETQYFGPGTRLLVL.

The chain joins TRBV5-4 to TRBJ1-2, with D perhaps TRBD1 (6 bases). V shed 4 bases and J shed 5 bases, with 21 bases lying between them. Germline-derived CDR1 and CDR2 are SGHNT and YYREEE (reference sequence). This CDR3 contains 16 residues. Written as DNA, the CDR3 is TGTGCCAGCAGCCCGGGGGCAGGTCCAGGGCCTTATGGCTACACCTTC. Translated: CASSPGAGPGPYGYTF.

V usage is TRBV28 and J usage is TRBJ1-1; D gene unclear. CDR3 length: 16 amino acids. CDR1 and CDR2 from the germline V gene are MDHEN and SYDVKM. V lost 4 bases to trimming and J lost 4 bases, with 19 bases between them. CDR3 sequence (DNA): TGTGCCAGCAGTTCCTCGGTAGCGTTTGAGACCACTGAAGCTTTCTTT. The encoded protein is CASSSSVAFETTEAFF.

This clone has a handful of counts. V is TRBV10-3 and J is TRBJ2-4; D gene uncertain. Germline V gives CDR1 ENHRY, CDR2 SYGVKD. The CDR3 spans 12 residues. V dropped 4 bases and J dropped 3 bases, with 4 bases sitting between them. CDR3 loop: CAISVDKNIQYF. The CDR3 DNA follows: TGTGCCATCAGTGTTGACAAAAACATTCAGTACTTC.